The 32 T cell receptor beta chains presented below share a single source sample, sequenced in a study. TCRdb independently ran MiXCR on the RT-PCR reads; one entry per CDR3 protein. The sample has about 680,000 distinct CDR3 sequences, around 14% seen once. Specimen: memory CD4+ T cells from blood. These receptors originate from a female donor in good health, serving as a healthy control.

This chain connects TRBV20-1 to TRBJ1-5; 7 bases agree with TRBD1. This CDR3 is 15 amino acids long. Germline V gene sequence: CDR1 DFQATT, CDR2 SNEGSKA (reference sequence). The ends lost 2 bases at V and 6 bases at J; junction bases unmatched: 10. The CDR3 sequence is CSARRWGDSPQPQHF. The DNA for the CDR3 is TGCAGTGCTAGAAGGTGGGGGGACAGCCCTCAGCCCCAGCATTTT.

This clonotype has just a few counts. The CDR3 reads CASSPSSGDTQYF. The CDR3 coding sequence is TGTGCCAGCTCACCTTCTAGCGGTGATACGCAGTATTTT. The gene calls are TRBV18 and TRBJ2-3, with 7 bases identical to TRBD2. J lost 6 bases, V lost 3 bases, and 3 bases had no gene match. Germline-derived CDR1 and CDR2 are KGHSH and LQKENI. CDR3 length equals 13 residues. Variable domain in full (rest from reference TRBV18 and TRBJ2-3): NAGVMQNPRHLVRRRGQEARLRCSPMKGHSHVYWYRQLPEEGLKFMVYLQKENIIDESGMPKERFSAEFPKEGPSILRIQQVVRGDSAAYFCASSPSSGDTQYFGPGTRLTVL.

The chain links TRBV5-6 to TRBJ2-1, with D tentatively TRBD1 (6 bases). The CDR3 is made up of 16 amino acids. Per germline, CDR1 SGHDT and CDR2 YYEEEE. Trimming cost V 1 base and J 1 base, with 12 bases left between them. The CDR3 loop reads CASSLYGTGSYNEQFF. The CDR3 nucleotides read TGTGCCAGCAGCTTGTACGGAACAGGGTCCTACAATGAGCAGTTCTTC.

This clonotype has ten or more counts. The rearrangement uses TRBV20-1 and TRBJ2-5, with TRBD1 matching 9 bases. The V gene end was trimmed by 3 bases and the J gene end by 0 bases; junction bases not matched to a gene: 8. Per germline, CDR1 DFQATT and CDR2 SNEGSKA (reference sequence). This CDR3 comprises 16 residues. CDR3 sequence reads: CSARRGTGFNQETQYF. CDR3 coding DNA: TGCAGTGCTAGGAGAGGGACAGGGTTTAACCAAGAGACCCAGTACTTC.

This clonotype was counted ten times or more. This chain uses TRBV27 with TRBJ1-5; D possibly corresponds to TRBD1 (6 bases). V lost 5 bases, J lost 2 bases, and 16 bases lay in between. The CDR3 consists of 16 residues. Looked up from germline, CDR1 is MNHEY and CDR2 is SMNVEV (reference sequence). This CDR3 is CASSLSGGMGNQPQHF. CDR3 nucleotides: TGTGCCAGCAGTCTCAGTGGGGGCATGGGCAATCAGCCCCAGCATTTT.

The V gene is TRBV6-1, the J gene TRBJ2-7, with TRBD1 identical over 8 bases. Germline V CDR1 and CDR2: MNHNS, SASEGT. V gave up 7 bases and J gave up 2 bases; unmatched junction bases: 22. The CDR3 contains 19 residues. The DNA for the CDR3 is TGTGCCAGCACTCTAAGGGGGACAGGATCTCAAATTTTACCCTACGAGCAGTACTTC. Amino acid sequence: CASTLRGTGSQILPYEQYF.

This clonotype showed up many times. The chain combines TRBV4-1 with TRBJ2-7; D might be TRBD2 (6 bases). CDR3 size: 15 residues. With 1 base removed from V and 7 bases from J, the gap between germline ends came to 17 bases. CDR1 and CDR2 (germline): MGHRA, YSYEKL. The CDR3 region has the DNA TGCGCCAGCAGCCAAGGTAGTACCCCGGGAGAGGAGCAGTACTTC. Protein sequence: CASSQGSTPGEEQYF.

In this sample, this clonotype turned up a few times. DNA of the CDR3: TGCAGTGCTAGAGGAGGGTTCGAAAACATTCAGTACTTC. This gives the protein CSARGGFENIQYF. The chain joins TRBV20-1 to TRBJ2-4; possible D gene TRBD2, 5 bases. This CDR3 contains 13 residues. Germline lookup yields CDR1 DFQATT and CDR2 SNEGSKA (reference sequence). Trimming removed 1 base at V and 5 bases at J, with 9 bases between.

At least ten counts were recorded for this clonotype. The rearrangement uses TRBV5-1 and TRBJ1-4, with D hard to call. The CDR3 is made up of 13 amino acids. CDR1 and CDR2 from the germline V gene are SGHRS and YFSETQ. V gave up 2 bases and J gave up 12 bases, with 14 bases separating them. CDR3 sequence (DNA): TGCGCCAGCAGCTTACCACCCAAGGAAGAACTGTTTTTT. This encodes CASSLPPKEELFF.

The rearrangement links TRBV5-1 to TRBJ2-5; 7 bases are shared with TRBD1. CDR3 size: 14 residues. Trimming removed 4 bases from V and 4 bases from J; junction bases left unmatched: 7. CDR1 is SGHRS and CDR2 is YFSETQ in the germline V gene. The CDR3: CASSPGTVGETQYF. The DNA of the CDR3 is TGCGCCAGCAGCCCAGGGACAGTCGGAGAGACCCAGTACTTC.

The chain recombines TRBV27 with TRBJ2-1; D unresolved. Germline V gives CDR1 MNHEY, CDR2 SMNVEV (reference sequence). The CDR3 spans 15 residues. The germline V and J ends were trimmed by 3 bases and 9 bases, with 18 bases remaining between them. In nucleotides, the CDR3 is TGTGCCAGCAGTTTGCGGCAATCGAGCCTGATTGAGCAGTTCTTC. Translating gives CASSLRQSSLIEQFF.

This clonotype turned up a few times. In nucleotides, the CDR3 is TGCAGTGCTAGTGGGATTTCTACCTACAATGAGCAGTTCTTC. This encodes CSASGISTYNEQFF. The chain joins TRBV20-1 to TRBJ2-1; D not certain. V was pared by 3 bases and J by 2 bases, with 11 bases between. In germline, CDR1 is DFQATT, CDR2 SNEGSKA (reference sequence). The CDR3 covers 14 residues.

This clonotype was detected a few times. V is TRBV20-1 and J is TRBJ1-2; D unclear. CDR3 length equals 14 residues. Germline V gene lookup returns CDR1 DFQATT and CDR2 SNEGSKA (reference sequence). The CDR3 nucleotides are TGCAGCCCCAACGGGGAGGAGAATAACTATGGCTACACCTTC. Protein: CSPNGEENNYGYTF.

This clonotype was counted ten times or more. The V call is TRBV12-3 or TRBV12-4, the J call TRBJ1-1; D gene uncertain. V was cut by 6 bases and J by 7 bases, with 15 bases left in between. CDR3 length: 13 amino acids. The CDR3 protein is CASSPGSTGEAFF. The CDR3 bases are TGTGCCAGCAGCCCCGGCAGTACCGGTGAAGCTTTCTTT.

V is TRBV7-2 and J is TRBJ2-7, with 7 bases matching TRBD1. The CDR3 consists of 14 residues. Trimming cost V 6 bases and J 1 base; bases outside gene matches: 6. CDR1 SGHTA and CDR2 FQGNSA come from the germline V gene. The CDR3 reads CASRNRGLSYEQYF. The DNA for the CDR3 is TGTGCCAGCAGAAACAGGGGTCTATCCTACGAGCAGTACTTC.

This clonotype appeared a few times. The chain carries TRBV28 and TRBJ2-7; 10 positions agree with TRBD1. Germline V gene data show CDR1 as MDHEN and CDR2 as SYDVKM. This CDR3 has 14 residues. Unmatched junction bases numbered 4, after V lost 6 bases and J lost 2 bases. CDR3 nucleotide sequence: TGTGCCAGCAGGGTTGACAGGGGGCCCTACGAGCAGTACTTC. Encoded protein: CASRVDRGPYEQYF.

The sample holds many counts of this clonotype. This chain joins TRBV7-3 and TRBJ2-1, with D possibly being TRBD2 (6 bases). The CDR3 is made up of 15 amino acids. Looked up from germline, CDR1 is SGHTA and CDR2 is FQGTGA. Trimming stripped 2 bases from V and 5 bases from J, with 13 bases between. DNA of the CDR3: TGTGCCAGCAGCTTAGGTCCGGGAGAGAACAATGAGCAGTTCTTC. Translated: CASSLGPGENNEQFF. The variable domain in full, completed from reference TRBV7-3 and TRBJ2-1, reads GAGVSQTPSNKVTEKGKYVELRCDPISGHTALYWYRQSLGQGPEFLIYFQGTGAADDSGLPNDRFFAVRPEGSVSTLKIQRTERGDSAVYLCASSLGPGENNEQFFGPGTRLTVL.

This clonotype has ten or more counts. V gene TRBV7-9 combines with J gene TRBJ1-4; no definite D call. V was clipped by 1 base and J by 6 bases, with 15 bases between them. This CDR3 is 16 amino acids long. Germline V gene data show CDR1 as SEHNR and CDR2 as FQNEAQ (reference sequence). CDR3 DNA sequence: TGTGCCAGCAGCTTAGAGATGGGTGCCGGGGATGAAAAACTGTTTTTT. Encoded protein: CASSLEMGAGDEKLFF.

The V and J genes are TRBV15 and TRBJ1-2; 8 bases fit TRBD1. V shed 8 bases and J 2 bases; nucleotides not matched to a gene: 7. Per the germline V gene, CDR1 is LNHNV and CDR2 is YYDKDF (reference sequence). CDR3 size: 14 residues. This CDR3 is CATPQGGRNYGYTF. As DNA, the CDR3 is TGTGCCACCCCACAGGGGGGAAGGAACTATGGCTACACCTTC.

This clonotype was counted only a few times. In DNA, the CDR3 is TGTGCCACCAGTGATCTCAAGGGGTACTTGAATGAGCAGTTCTTC. This codes for CATSDLKGYLNEQFF. V gene TRBV24-1 combines with J gene TRBJ2-1; D is perhaps TRBD1 (5 bases). The CDR3 consists of 15 residues. Looked up from germline, CDR1 is KGHDR and CDR2 is SFDVKD. V lost 3 bases to trimming and J lost 7 bases, with 15 bases between them.

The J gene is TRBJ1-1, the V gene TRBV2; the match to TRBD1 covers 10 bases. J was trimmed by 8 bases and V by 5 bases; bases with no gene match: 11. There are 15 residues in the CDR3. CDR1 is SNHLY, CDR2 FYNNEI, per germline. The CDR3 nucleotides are TGTGCCAGCAGTCCAACTGACAGGGGGCGAAAAGAAGCTTTCTTT. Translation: CASSPTDRGRKEAFF.

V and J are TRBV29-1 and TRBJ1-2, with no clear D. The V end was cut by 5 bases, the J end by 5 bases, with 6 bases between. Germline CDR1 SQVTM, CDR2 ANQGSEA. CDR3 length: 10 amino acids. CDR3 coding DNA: TGCAGCGTTTACGGGTATGGCTACACCTTC. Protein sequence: CSVYGYGYTF. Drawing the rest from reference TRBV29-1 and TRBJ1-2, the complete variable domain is SAVISQKPSRDICQRGTSLTIQCQVDSQVTMMFWYRQQPGQSLTLIATANQGSEATYESGFVIDKFPISRPNLTFSTLTVSNMSPEDSSIYLCSVYGYGYTFGSGTRLTVV.

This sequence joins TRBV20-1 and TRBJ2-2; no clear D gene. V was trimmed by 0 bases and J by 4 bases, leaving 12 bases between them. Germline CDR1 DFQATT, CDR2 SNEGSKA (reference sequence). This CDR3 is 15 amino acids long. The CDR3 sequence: CSARDPRLITGELFF. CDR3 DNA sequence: TGCAGTGCTAGAGATCCACGCCTCATCACCGGGGAGCTGTTTTTT.

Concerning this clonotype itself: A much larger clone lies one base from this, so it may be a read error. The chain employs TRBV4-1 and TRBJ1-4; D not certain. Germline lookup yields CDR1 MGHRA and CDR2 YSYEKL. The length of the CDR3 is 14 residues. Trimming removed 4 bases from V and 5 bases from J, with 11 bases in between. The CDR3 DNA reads TGCGCCAGCAGCCTTGCGGAGTTAAATGAAAAACTGTTTTTT. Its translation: CASSLAELNEKLFF.

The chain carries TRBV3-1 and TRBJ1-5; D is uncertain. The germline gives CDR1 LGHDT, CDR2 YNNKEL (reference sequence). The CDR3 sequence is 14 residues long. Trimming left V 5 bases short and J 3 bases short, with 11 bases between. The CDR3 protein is CASSGPGPNQPQHF. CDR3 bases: TGTGCCAGCAGCGGCCCAGGACCCAATCAGCCCCAGCATTTT.

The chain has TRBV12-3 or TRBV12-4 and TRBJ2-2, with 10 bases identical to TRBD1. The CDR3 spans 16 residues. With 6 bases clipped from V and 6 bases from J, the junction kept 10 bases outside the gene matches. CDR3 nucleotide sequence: TGTGCCAGCAGCGCCGGGACAGGGGCCTTCGCCGGGGAGCTGTTTTTT. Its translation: CASSAGTGAFAGELFF.

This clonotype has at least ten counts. CDR3 loop: CSAQGLDTEAFF. CDR3 coding DNA: TGCAGCGCTCAGGGGTTAGACACTGAAGCTTTCTTT. The chain recombines TRBV29-1 with TRBJ1-1; D perhaps matches TRBD1 (6 bases). The CDR3 totals 12 residues. Trimming removed 7 bases at V and 3 bases at J, with 12 bases between. The germline V gene has CDR1 SQVTM and CDR2 ANQGSEA.

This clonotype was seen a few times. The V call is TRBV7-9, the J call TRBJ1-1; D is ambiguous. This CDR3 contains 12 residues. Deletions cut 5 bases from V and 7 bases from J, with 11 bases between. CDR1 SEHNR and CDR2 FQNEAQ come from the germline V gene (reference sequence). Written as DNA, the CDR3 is TGTGCCAGCAGCCTCGCGTTGGATGAAGCTTTCTTT. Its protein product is CASSLALDEAFF. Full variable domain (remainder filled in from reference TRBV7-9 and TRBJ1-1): DTGVSQNPRHKITKRGQNVTFRCDPISEHNRLYWYRQTLGQGPEFLTYFQNEAQLEKSRLLSDRFSAERPKGSFSTLEIQRTEQGDSAMYLCASSLALDEAFFGQGTRLTVV.

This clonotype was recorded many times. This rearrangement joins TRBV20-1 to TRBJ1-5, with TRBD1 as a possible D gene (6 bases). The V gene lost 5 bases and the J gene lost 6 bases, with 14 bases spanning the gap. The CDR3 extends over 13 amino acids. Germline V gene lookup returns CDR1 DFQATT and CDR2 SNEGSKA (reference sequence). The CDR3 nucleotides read TGCAGTGCTTTGATACAGGGAACTCAGCCCCAGCATTTT. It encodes CSALIQGTQPQHF.

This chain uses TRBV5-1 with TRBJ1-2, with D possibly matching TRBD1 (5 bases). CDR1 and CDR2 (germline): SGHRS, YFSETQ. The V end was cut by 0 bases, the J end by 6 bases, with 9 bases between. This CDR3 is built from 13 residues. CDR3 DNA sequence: TGCGCCAGCAGCTTGGATTTGGGGGATGGCTACACCTTC. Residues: CASSLDLGDGYTF.

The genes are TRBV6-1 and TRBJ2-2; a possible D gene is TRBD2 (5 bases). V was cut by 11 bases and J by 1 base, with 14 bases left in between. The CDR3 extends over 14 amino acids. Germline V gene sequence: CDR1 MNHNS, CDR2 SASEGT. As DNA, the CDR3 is TGTGCCGGATCCCTCGGGGTGAACACCGGGGAGCTGTTTTTT. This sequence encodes CAGSLGVNTGELFF.

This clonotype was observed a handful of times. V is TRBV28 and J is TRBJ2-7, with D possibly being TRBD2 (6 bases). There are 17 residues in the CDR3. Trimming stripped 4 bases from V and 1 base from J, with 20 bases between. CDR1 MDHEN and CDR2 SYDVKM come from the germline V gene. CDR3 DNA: TGTGCCAGCAGTTCCCCCCGAGGGCGGGATGCTTCCTACGAGCAGTACTTC. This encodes CASSSPRGRDASYEQYF.